This TCR beta chain emerged from a study of follicular helper T cells after annual influenza vaccination. Described time point: 2015-2016 season, 7 days after influenza vaccination. Adults were given seasonal inactivated influenza vaccine, and blood CD4 subsets were sorted before and after vaccination. Sorted cTfh were non-naive CD4+CXCR5+PD-1+, either ICOS+CD38+ or ICOS-CD38-. The method was immunoSEQ multiplex PCR; TCRdb's version includes in-frame clones alone and lacks a portion of them. This sample has approximately 770 clones; roughly four fifths occur once, and the top ten carry around 2.5%. The germline CDR1 and CDR2 sequences are SEHNR and FQNEAQ (reference sequence). V was pared by 1 base and J by 4 bases, with 8 bases between. This CDR3 is 14 amino acids long.

The TCR was taken from an adult who received the influenza vaccine. Source: CXCR5+ CD38+ circulating T follicular helper cells from blood, taken 7 days after influenza vaccination. The subset denotes: circulating Tfh, non-naive CD4+CXCR5+PD-1+ (ICOS+CD38+ or ICOS-CD38-). This sequence joins TRBV7-9 and TRBJ1-3; the D is unclear. The CDR3 region has the DNA TGTGCCAGCAGCTTAGGGGGTACGGGAAACACCATATATTTT. Protein product: CASSLGGTGNTIYF.